The clone carrying this T cell receptor beta chain was counted a few times. Its matching antigen is unknown. The data are from a study of Ad26.COV2.S vaccination and SARS-CoV-2 variants. On the study more broadly: Within the COV1001 Ad26.COV2.S trial arm, the donor was enrolled.

Sample treatment: 19 received Ad26.COV2.S at low or high dose, single or two shots; 5 received placebo; per-sample allocation not given. Samples were taken on day 63 after the first vaccine or placebo injection. Trimming stripped 5 bases from V and 0 bases from J, with 10 bases between. This CDR3 is built from 14 residues. Germline CDR1 reads MNHEY; CDR2 reads SVGEGT. Study observations and caveats: Substantial breadth was reportedly displayed by spike-specific CD8+ and CD4+ T cell responses after vaccination. Placebo and vaccine recipients had non-spike TCR breadth that was similar.

Some clones are missing from TCRdb's copy, which holds only in-frame ones; the method was immunoSEQ multiplex PCR. The data show approximately 340,000 clones, approximately 85% seen once. This rearrangement joins TRBV6-2 or TRBV6-3 to TRBJ1-1; possibly TRBD1 for D (5 bases). The TCR sequence derives from a person between 18 and 60 years old who received the Ad26.COV2.S COVID-19 vaccine or a placebo. Sequences were derived from peripheral blood, sampled in a trial of Ad26.COV2.S vaccine versus placebo. For the CDR3, the DNA is TGTGCCAGCAGTAGACAGACTATGAACACTGAAGCTTTCTTT. This translates into CASSRQTMNTEAFF.